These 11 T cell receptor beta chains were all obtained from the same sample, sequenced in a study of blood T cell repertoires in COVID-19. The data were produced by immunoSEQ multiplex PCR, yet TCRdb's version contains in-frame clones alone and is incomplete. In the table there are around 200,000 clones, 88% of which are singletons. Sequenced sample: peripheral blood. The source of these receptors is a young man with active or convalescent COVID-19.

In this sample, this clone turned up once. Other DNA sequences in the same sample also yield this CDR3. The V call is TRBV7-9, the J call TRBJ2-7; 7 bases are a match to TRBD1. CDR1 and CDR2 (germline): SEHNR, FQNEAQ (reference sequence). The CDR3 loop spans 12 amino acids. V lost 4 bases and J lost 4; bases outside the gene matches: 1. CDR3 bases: TGTGCCAGCAGCTCACAGGGGTACGAGCAGTACTTC. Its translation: CASSSQGYEQYF.

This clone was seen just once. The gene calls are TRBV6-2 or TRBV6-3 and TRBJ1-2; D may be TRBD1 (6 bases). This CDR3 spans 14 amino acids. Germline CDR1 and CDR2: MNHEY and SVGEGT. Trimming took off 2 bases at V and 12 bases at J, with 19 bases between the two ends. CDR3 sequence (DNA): TGTGCCAGCAGTTACGCCCGGCAGGGGTACGGGAACACCTTC. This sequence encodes CASSYARQGYGNTF.

CDR3 coding DNA: TGTGCCAGCAGCTTGGAACTAGCGGGAGACTTGTCCTACAATGAGCAGTTCTTC. It yields the protein CASSLELAGDLSYNEQFF. The J gene is TRBJ2-1, the V gene TRBV5-6, with TRBD2 identical over 11 bases. This CDR3 contains 18 residues. CDR1 is SGHDT and CDR2 is YYEEEE in the germline V gene. The junction had 6 bases not matched to a gene; V was cut back by 0 bases and J by 1 base.

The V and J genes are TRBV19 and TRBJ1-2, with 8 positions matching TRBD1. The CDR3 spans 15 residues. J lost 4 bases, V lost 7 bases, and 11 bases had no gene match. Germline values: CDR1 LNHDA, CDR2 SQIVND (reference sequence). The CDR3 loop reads CASTLRATGGYGYTF. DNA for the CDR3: TGTGCCAGTACCTTAAGGGCTACAGGGGGCTATGGCTACACCTTC.

In DNA form, the CDR3 reads TGTGCCAGCAGTCGACCGGGGAAACTCTACGAGCAGTACTTC. It specifies CASSRPGKLYEQYF. V and J are TRBV27 and TRBJ2-7; TRBD2 is a possible D gene (5 bases). CDR3 length: 14 residues. V shed 5 bases and J shed 3 bases, with 14 bases lying between them. Looked up from germline, CDR1 is MNHEY and CDR2 is SMNVEV (reference sequence).

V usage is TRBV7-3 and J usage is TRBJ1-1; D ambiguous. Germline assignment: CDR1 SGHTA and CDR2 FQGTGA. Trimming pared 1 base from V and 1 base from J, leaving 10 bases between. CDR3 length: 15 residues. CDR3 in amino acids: CASSLMAGSNTEAFF. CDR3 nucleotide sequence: TGTGCCAGCAGCTTAATGGCGGGATCGAACACTGAAGCTTTCTTT.

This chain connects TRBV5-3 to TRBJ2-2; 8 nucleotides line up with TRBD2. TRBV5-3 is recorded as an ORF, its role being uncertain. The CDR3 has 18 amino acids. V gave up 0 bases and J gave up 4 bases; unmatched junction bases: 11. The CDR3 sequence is CARSLVTPAGAATGELFF. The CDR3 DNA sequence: TGTGCCAGAAGCTTGGTAACCCCAGCGGGAGCCGCCACCGGGGAGCTGTTTTTT.

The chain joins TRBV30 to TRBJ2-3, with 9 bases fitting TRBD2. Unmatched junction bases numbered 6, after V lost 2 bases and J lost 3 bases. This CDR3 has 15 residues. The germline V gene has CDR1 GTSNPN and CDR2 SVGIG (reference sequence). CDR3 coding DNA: TGTGCCTGGAGTCTTACGACTAGCGGAACAGATACGCAGTATTTT. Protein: CAWSLTTSGTDTQYF.

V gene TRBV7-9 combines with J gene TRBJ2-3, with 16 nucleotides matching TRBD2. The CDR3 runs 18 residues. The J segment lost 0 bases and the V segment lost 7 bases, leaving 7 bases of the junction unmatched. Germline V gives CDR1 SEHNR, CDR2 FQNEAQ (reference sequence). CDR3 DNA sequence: TGTGCCAGCATGGACGGGACTAGCGGGAGGGGTAGCACAGATACGCAGTATTTT. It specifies CASMDGTSGRGSTDTQYF.

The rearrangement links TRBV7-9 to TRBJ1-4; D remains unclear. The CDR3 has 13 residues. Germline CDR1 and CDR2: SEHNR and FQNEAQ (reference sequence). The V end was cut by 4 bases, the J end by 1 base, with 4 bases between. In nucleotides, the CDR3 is TGTGCCAGCAGCTCCCTAACTAATGAAAAACTGTTTTTT. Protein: CASSSLTNEKLFF.

CDR3 coding DNA: TGTGCCATCAGTGTTACCGGGAACACTGAAGCTTTCTTT. This sequence encodes CAISVTGNTEAFF. The chain links TRBV10-3 to TRBJ1-1, with D uncertain. V lost 4 bases, J lost 1 base, and 7 bases lay in between. Germline V gene data show CDR1 as ENHRY and CDR2 as SYGVKD. The CDR3 contains 13 residues.